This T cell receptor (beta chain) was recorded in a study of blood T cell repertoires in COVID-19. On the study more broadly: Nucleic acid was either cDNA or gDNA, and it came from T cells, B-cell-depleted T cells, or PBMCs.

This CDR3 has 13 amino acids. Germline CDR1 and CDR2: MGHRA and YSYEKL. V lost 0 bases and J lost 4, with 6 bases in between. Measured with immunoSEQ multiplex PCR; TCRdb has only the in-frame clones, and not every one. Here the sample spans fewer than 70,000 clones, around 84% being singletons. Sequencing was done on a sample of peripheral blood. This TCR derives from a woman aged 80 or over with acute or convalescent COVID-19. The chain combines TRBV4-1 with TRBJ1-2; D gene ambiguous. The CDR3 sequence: CASSQEQTYGYTF. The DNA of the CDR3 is TGCGCCAGCAGCCAAGAACAGACCTATGGCTACACCTTC.